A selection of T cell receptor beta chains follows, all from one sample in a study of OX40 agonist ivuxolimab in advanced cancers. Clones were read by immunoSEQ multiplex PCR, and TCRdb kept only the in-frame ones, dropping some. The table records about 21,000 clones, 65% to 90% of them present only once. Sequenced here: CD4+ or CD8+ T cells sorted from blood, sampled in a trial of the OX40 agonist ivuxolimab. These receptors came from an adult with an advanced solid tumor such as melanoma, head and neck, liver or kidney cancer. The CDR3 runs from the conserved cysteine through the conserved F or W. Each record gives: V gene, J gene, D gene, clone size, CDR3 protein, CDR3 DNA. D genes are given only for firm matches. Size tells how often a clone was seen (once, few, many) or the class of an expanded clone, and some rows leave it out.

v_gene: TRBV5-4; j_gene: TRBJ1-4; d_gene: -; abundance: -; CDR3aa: CASSPGGGSATNEKLFF; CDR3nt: TGTGCCAGCAGCCCGGGGGGAGGCAGTGCAACTAATGAAAAACTGTTTTTT
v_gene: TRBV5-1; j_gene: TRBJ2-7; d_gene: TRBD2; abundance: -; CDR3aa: CASSLWGGSGTSRNYEQYF; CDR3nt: TGCGCCAGCAGCCTGTGGGGAGGTTCCGGGACTAGCCGAAACTACGAGCAGTACTTC
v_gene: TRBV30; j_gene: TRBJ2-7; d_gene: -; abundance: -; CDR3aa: CAWSVPSGYEQYF; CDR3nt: TGTGCCTGGAGTGTACCGAGCGGGTACGAGCAGTACTTC
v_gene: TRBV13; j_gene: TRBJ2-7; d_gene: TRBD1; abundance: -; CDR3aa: CASSPGQGRLEQYF; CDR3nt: TGTGCCAGCAGCCCGGGACAGGGTAGATTGGAGCAGTACTTC
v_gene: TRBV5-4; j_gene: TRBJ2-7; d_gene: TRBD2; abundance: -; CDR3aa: CASSLALAGGEQYF; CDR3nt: TGTGCCAGCAGCTTGGCTCTAGCGGGAGGGGAGCAGTACTTC
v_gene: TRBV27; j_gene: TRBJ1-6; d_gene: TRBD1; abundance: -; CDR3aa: CASSPRGHKAYDNSPLHF; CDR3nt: TGTGCCAGCAGTCCCAGGGGGCATAAAGCTTACGATAATTCACCCCTCCACTTT
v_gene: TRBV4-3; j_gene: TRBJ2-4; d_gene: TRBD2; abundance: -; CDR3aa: CASSQGGGIAKNIQYF; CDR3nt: TGCGCCAGCAGCCAAGGGGGGGGTATAGCCAAAAACATTCAGTACTTC
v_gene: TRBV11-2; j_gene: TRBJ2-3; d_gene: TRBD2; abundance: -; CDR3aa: CASSLAGGPDTQYF; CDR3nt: TGTGCCAGCAGCTTAGCGGGAGGGCCAGATACGCAGTATTTT
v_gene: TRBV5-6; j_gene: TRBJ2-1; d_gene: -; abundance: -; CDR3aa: CASSLEGSLPNEQFF; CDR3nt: TGTGCCAGCAGCTTGGAGGGGAGCCTCCCCAATGAGCAGTTCTTC
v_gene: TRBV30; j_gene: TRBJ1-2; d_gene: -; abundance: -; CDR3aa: CAWRSGNYGYTF; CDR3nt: TGTGCCTGGCGCTCAGGGAACTATGGCTACACCTTC
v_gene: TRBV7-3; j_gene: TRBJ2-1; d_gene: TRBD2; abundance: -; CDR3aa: CASSVSGTNEQFF; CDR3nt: TGTGCCAGCAGCGTTAGCGGGACCAATGAGCAGTTCTTC
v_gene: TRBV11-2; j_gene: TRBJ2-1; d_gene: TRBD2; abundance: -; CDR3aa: CASSLGRGSLEQFF; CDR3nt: TGTGCCAGCAGCTTAGGGCGGGGGAGCCTGGAGCAGTTCTTC
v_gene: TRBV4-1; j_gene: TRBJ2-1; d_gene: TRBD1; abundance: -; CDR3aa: CASSHRDSSYNEQFF; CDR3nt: TGCGCCAGCAGCCACCGGGACAGCTCCTACAATGAGCAGTTCTTC
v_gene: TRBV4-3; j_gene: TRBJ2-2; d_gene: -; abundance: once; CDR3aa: CASSRAAGPNTGELFF; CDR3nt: TGCGCCAGCAGCCGAGCCGCGGGGCCAAACACCGGGGAGCTGTTTTTT
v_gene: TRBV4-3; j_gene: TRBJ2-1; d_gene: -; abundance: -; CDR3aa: CASRKGGGALYEQFF; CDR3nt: TGCGCCAGCAGGAAAGGGGGGGGCGCGTTATATGAGCAGTTCTTC
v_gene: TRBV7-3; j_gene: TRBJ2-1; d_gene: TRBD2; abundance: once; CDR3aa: CASSPTSGSTDEQFF; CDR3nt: TGTGCCAGCAGCCCCACCAGCGGGAGTACGGATGAGCAGTTCTTC
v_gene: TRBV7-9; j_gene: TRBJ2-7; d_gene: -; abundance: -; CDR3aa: CASSSRTYEQYF; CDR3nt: TGTGCCAGCAGCTCCCGGACCTACGAGCAGTACTTC
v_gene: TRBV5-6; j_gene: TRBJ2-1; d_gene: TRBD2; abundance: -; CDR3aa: CASSLALAGSNEQFF; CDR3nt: TGTGCCAGCAGCTTGGCCTTAGCGGGATCCAATGAGCAGTTCTTC
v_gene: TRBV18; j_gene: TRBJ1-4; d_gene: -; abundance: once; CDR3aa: CASSPRQVSNEKLFF; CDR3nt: TGTGCCAGCTCACCGCGACAGGTCTCTAATGAAAAACTGTTTTTT
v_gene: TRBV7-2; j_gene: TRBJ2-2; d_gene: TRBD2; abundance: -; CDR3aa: CASSSAGLLTGELFF; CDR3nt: TGTGCCAGCAGCTCAGCGGGACTTCTGACCGGGGAGCTGTTTTTT
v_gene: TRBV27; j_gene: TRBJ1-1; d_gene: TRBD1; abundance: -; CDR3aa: CASSPSRVRGHEAFF; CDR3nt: TGTGCCAGCAGTCCTTCTCGGGTCAGGGGGCATGAAGCTTTCTTT
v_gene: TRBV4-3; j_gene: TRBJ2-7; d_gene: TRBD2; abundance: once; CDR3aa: CASSRLGGSEQYF; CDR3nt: TGCGCCAGCAGCCGCCTCGGGGGGAGCGAGCAGTACTTC
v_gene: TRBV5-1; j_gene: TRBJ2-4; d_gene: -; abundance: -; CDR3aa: CASSQEVAANIQYF; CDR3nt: TGCGCCAGCAGCCAGGAGGTCGCAGCCAACATTCAGTACTTC
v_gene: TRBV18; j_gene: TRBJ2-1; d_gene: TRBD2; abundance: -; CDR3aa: CASSPFNGGANEQFF; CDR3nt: TGTGCCAGCTCACCATTTAACGGGGGGGCGAATGAGCAGTTCTTC
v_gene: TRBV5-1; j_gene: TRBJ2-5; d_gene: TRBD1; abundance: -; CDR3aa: CASSLGGTGVETQYF; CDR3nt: TGCGCCAGCAGCTTGGGTGGGACAGGGGTGGAGACCCAGTACTTC
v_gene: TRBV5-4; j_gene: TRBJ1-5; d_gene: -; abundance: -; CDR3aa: CASSTPDTQGQPQHF; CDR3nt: TGTGCCAGCAGCACCCCGGACACACAGGGCCAGCCCCAGCATTTT
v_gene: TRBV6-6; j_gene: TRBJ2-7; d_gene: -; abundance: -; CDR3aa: CASSQSVTYEQYF; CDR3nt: TGTGCCAGCAGTCAATCCGTTACCTACGAGCAGTACTTC
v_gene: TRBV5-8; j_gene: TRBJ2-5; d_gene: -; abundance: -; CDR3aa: CASSLGAHSQETQYF; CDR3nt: TGTGCCAGCAGCTTGGGGGCGCACAGCCAAGAGACCCAGTACTTC
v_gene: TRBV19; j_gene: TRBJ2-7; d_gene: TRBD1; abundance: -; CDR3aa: CASSIGRGPSYEQYF; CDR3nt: TGTGCCAGTAGCATCGGCAGGGGGCCCTCCTACGAGCAGTACTTC
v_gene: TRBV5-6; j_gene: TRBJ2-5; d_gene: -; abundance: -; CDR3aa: CASSPRGGETQYF; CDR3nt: TGTGCCAGCAGCCCCAGGGGGGGAGAGACCCAGTACTTC
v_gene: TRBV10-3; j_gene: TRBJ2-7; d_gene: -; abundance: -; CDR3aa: CASQGDIDTEQYF; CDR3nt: TGTGCCTCCCAAGGGGACATCGACACGGAGCAGTACTTC
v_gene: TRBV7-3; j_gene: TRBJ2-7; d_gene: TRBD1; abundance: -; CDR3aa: CASSVRDRGLLNEQYF; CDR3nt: TGTGCCAGCAGCGTCAGGGACAGGGGTTTGCTTAACGAGCAGTACTTC
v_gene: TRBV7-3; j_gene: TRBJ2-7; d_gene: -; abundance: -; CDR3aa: CASSPTPTGVYEQYF; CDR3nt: TGTGCCAGCAGCCCGACCCCGACAGGAGTCTACGAGCAGTACTTC
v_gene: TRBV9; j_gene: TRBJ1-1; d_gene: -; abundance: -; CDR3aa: CASSLYEADTEAFF; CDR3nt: TGTGCCAGCAGCCTTTATGAAGCCGACACTGAAGCTTTCTTT
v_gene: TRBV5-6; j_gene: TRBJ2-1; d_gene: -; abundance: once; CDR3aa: CASSPRSRVGNEQFF; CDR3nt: TGTGCCAGCAGCCCCCGGTCCCGGGTGGGCAATGAGCAGTTCTTC
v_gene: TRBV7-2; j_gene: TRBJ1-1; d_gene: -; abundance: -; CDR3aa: CASRPKSNTEAFF; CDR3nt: TGTGCCAGCAGGCCAAAATCGAACACTGAAGCTTTCTTT
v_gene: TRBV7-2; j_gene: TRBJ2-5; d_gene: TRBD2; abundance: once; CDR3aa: CASSTRLAGEETQYF; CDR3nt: TGTGCCAGCAGCACCAGACTAGCGGGAGAAGAGACCCAGTACTTC
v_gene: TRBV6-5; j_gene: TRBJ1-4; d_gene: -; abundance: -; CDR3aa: CASSYRRLAREKLFF; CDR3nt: TGTGCCAGCAGTTACCGTCGTCTTGCTCGTGAAAAACTGTTTTTT
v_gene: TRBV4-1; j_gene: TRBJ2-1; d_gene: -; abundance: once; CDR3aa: CASSQVINNEQFF; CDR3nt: TGCGCCAGCAGCCAAGTGATTAACAATGAGCAGTTCTTC
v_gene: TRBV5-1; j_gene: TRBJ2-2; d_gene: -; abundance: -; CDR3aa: CASSTYGDATGELFF; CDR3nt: TGCGCCAGCAGCACCTACGGGGATGCCACCGGGGAGCTGTTTTTT
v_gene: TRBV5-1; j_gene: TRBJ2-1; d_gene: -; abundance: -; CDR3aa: CASSLEAGIEVGEQFF; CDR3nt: TGCGCCAGCAGCTTGGAGGCGGGGATCGAAGTGGGTGAGCAGTTCTTC
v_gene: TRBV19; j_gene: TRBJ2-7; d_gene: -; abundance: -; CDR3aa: CATRDMKNEQYF; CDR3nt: TGTGCCACCAGGGACATGAAGAACGAGCAGTACTTC
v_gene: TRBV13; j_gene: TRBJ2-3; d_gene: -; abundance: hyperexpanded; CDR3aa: CASSLVPDTQYF; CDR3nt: TGTGCCAGCAGCTTAGTCCCAGATACGCAGTATTTT
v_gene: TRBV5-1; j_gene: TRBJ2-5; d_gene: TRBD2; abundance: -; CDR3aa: CASSLAGGSGETQYF; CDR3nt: TGCGCCAGCAGCTTGGCGGGAGGGTCAGGAGAGACCCAGTACTTC